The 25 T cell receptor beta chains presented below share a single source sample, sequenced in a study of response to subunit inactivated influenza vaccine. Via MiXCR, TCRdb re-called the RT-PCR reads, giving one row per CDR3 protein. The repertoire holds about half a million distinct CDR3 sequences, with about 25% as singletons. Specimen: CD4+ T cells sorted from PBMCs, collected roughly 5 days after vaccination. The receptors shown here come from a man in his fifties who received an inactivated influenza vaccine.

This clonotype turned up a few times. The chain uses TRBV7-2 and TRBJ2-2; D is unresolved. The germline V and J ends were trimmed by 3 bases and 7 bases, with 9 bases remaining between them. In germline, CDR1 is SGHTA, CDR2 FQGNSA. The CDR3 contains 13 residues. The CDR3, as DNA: TGTGCCAGCAGCTTTCAAGGTCTCGGGGAGCTGTTTTTT. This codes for CASSFQGLGELFF.

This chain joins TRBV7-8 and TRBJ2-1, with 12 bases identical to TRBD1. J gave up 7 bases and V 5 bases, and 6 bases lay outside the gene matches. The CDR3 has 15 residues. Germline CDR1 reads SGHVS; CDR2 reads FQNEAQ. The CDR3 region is CASSPGQGARNEQFF. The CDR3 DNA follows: TGTGCCAGCAGCCCGGGACAGGGGGCGCGGAATGAGCAGTTCTTC.

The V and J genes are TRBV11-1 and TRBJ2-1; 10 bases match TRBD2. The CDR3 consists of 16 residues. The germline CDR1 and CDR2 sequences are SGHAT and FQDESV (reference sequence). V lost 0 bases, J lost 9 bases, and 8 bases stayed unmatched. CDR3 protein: CASSLASSGSHTEQFF. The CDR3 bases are TGTGCCAGCAGCTTAGCGTCTAGCGGGAGTCATACTGAGCAGTTCTTC.

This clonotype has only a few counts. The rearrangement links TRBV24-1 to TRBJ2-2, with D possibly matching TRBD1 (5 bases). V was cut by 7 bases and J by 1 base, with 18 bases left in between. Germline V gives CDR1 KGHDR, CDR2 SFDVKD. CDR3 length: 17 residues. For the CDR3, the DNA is TGTGCCACCAGCCCAGCCTTTGGGGCTCTGAACACCGGGGAGCTGTTTTTT. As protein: CATSPAFGALNTGELFF.

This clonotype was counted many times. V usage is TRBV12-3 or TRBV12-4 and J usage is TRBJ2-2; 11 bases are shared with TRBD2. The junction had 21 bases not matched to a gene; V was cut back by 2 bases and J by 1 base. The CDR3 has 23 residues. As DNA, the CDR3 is TGTGCCAGCAGTTTAAGGGACGTTCTAGCGGGAGGATTTGGGGCCTGGAACACCGGGGAGCTGTTTTTT. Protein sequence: CASSLRDVLAGGFGAWNTGELFF.

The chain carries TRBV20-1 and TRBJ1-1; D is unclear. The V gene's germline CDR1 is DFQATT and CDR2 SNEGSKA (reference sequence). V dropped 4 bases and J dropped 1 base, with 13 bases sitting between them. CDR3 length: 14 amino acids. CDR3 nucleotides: TGCAGTGCTATAATTTATGGGAGGAACACTGAAGCTTTCTTT. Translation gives CSAIIYGRNTEAFF.

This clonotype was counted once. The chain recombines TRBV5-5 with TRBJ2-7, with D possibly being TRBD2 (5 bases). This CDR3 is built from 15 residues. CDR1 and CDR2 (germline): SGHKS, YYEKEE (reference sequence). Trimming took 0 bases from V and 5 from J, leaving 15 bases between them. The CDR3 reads CASSLGVGSGNEQYF. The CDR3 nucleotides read TGTGCCAGCAGCTTGGGGGTTGGTTCGGGGAACGAGCAGTACTTC. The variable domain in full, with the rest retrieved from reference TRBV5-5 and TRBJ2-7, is DAGVTQSPTHLIKTRGQQVTLRCSPISGHKSVSWYQQVLGQGPQFIFQYYEKEERGRGNFPDRFSARQFPNYSSELNVNALLLGDSALYLCASSLGVGSGNEQYFGPGTRLTVT.

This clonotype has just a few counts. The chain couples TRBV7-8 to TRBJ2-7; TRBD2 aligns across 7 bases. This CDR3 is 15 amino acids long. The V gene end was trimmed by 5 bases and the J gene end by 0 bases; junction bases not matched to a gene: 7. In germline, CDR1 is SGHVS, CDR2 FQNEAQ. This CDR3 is CASSVRASGSYEQYF. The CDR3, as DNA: TGTGCCAGCAGCGTTCGGGCTAGCGGCTCCTACGAGCAGTACTTC.

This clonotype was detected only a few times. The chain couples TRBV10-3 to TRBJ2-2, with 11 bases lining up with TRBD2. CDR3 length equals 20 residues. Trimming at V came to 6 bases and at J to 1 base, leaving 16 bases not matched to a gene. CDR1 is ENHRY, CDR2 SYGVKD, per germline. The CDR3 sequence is CAIREHGTSGAFLNTGELFF. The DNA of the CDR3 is TGTGCCATCAGAGAACACGGGACTAGCGGTGCATTCCTGAACACCGGGGAGCTGTTTTTT.

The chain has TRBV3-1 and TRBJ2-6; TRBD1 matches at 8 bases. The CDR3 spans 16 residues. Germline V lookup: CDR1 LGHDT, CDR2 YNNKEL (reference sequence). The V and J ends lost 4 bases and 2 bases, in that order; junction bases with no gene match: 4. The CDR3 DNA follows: TGTGCCAGCAGCCGACAGGGGCAGACTGGGGCCAACGTCCTGACTTTC. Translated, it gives CASSRQGQTGANVLTF. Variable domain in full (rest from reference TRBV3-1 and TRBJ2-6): DTAVSQTPKYLVTQMGNDKSIKCEQNLGHDTMYWYKQDSKKFLKIMFSYNNKELIINETVPNRFSPKSPDKAHLNLHINSLELGDSAVYFCASSRQGQTGANVLTFGAGSRLTVL.

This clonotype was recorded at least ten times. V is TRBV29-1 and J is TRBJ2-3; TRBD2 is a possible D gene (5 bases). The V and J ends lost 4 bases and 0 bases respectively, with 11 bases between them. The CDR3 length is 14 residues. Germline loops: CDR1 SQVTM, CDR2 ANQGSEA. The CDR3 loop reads CSVASGISTDTQYF. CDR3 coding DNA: TGCAGCGTTGCGTCGGGGATAAGCACAGATACGCAGTATTTT.

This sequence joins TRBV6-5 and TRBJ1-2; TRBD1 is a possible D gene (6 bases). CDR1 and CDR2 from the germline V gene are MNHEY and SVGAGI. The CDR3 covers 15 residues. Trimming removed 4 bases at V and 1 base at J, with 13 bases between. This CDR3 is CASSSRDTDNYGYTF. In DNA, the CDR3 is TGTGCCAGCAGTTCCCGGGACACGGATAACTATGGCTACACCTTC.

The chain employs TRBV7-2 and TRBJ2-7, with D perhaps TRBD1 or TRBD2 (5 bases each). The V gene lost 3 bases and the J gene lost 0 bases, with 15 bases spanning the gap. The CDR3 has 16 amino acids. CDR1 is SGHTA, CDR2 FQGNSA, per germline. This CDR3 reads CASSLSGDARSYEQYF. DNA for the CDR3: TGTGCCAGCAGCTTGAGTGGGGACGCTCGCTCCTACGAGCAGTACTTC.

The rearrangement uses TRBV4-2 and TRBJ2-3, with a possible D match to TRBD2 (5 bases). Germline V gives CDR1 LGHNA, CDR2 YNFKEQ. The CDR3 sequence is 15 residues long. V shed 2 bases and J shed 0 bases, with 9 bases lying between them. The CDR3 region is CASSQSERSTDTQYF. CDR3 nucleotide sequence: TGTGCCAGCAGCCAATCAGAGCGGAGCACAGATACGCAGTATTTT.

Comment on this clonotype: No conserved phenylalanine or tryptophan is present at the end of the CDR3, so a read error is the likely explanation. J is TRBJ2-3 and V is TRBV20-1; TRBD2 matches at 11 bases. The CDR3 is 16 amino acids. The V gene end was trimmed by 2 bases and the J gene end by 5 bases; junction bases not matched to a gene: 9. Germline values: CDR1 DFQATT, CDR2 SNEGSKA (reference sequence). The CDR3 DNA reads TGCAGTGCTAGACGGGGGACTAGCGGAATGGGAGATACGCAGTATGTT. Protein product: CSARRGTSGMGDTQYV.

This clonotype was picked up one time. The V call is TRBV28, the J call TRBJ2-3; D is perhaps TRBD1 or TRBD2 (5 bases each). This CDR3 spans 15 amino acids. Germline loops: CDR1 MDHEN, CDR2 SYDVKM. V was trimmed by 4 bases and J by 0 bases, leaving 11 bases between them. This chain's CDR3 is CASSYPGRSTDTQYF. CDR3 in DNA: TGTGCCAGCAGTTATCCGGGACGGAGCACAGATACGCAGTATTTT.

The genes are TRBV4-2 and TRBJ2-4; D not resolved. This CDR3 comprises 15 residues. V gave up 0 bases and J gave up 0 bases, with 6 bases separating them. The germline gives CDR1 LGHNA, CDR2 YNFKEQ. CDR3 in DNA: TGTGCCAGCAGCCAAGAGGTGTTAGCCAAAAACATTCAGTACTTC. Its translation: CASSQEVLAKNIQYF.

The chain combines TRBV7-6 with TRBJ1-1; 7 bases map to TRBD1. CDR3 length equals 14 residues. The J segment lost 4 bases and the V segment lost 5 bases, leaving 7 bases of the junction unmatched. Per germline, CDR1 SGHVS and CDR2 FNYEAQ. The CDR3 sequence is CASSLGQSSTEAFF. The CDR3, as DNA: TGTGCCAGCAGCCTGGGACAGTCGAGCACTGAAGCTTTCTTT. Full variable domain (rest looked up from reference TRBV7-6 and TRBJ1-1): GAGVSQSPRYKVTKRGQDVALRCDPISGHVSLYWYRQALGQGPEFLTYFNYEAQQDKSGLPNDRFSAERPEGSISTLTIQRTEQRDSAMYRCASSLGQSSTEAFFGQGTRLTVV.

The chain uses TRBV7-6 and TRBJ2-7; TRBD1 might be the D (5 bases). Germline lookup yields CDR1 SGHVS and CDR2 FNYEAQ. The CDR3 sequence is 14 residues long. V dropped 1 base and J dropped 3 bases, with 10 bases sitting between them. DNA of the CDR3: TGTGCCAGCAGCTTAGTATACACAGGCTACGAGCAGTACTTC. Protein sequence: CASSLVYTGYEQYF.

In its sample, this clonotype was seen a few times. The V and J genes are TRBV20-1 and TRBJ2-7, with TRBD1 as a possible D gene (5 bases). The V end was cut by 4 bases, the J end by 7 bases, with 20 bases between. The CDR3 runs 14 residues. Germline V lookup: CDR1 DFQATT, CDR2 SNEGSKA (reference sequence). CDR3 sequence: CSATYVRVDGEQYF. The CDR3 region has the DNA TGCAGTGCTACCTACGTCAGGGTGGATGGGGAGCAGTACTTC.

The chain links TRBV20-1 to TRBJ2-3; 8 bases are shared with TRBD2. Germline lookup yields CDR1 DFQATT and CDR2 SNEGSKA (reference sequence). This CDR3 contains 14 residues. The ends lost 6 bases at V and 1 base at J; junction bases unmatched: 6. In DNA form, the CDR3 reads TGCAGTGCACTGACTAGCGCCGGCACAGATACGCAGTATTTT. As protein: CSALTSAGTDTQYF.

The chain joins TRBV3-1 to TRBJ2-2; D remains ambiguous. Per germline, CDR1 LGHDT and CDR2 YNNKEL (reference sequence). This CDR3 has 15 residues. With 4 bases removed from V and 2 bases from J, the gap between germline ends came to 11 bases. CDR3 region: CASSPIFGNTGELFF. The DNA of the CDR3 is TGTGCCAGCAGCCCAATCTTCGGAAACACCGGGGAGCTGTTTTTT.

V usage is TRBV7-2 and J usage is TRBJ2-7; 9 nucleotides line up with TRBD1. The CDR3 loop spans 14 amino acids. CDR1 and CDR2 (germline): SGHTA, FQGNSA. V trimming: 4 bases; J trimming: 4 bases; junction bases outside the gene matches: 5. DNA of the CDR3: TGTGCCAGCAGCTCACAGGGGGCAGGGTACGAGCAGTACTTC. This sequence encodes CASSSQGAGYEQYF.

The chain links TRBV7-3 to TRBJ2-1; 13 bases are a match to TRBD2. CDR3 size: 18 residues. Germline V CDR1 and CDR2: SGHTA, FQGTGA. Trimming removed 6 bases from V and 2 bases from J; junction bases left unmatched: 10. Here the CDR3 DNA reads TGTGCCAGCAGTGGTGGGGGACTAGCGGGACTCACCTACAATGAGCAGTTCTTC. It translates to CASSGGGLAGLTYNEQFF.

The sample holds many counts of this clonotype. The CDR3 protein is CASSLAPVGGGADTQYF. The CDR3, as DNA: TGTGCCAGCAGCTTAGCGCCTGTCGGGGGCGGGGCAGATACGCAGTATTTT. The V call is TRBV7-2, the J call TRBJ2-3, with D perhaps assigned TRBD1 or TRBD2 (6 bases each). Germline CDR1 SGHTA, CDR2 FQGNSA. The CDR3 sequence is 17 residues long. The V and J ends lost 0 bases and 4 bases respectively, with 17 bases between them.